These 14 T cell receptor beta chains were sequenced from one sample in a study of PD-L1 blockade in urothelial cancer listed by TCRdb under 2017. Library generation was performed with the immunoSEQ multiplex PCR assay. The clones in this table, taken by TCRdb from immuneACCESS, are in-frame only. Not every clone is retained; where verified, under half of the shortfall comes from an unresolved V gene, and the cause of the rest is unknown. A total of about 76,000 clones appear in this sample, 80% to 85% of them only once. The top ten clones comprise 4% to 6% of the sample. The source material was PBMCs, sampled around atezolizumab (anti-PD-L1) treatment. These receptors were obtained from a man between 65 and 85 years old with urothelial cancer.

The chain joins TRBV9 to TRBJ1-2; 8 nucleotides match TRBD1. The CDR3 is 15 residues long. CDR1 is SGDLS and CDR2 is YYNGEE in the germline V gene. The V and J ends lost 0 bases and 7 bases, in that order; junction bases with no gene match: 8. CDR3 in DNA: TGTGCCAGCAGCGTAGACCCGACAGGGGCGGGTGGCTACACCTTC. It yields the protein CASSVDPTGAGGYTF.

The rearrangement uses TRBV2 and TRBJ1-4, with 9 bases fitting TRBD1. Germline CDR1 SNHLY, CDR2 FYNNEI. The CDR3 runs 15 residues. V shed 6 bases, J shed 8 bases, and the junction held 10 bases outside the gene matches. The CDR3 DNA reads TGTGCCAGCAGGCCCCGGGACAGGGATGGCGAAAAACTGTTTTTT. It codes for CASRPRDRDGEKLFF.

The chain links TRBV9 to TRBJ2-1; D is undetermined. The CDR3 has 14 amino acids. V was trimmed by 6 bases and J by 5 bases, leaving 15 bases between them. Per germline, CDR1 SGDLS and CDR2 YYNGEE. The CDR3 region has the DNA TGTGCCAGCACCCCGACTTTGGCCCACAATGAGCAGTTCTTC. Its protein product is CASTPTLAHNEQFF.

J is TRBJ2-3 and V is TRBV27; TRBD2 agrees at 7 bases. The ends lost 5 bases at V and 5 bases at J; junction bases unmatched: 1. The CDR3 length is 12 residues. Germline loops: CDR1 MNHEY, CDR2 SMNVEV (reference sequence). The CDR3 spells CASSGGRDTQYF. The DNA of the CDR3 is TGTGCCAGCAGTGGCGGGAGAGATACGCAGTATTTT.

The chain employs TRBV7-3 and TRBJ2-1, with TRBD2 matching 14 bases. Per germline, CDR1 SGHTA and CDR2 FQGTGA. V lost 3 bases to trimming and J lost 9 bases; unmatched junction nucleotides: 4. The CDR3 contains 15 residues. The CDR3 DNA sequence: TGTGCCAGCAGCTTGGTGACTAGCGGGGGGGGTGAGCAGTTCTTC. Translation gives CASSLVTSGGGEQFF. The whole variable domain, filled in from reference TRBV7-3 and TRBJ2-1, reads GAGVSQTPSNKVTEKGKYVELRCDPISGHTALYWYRQSLGQGPEFLIYFQGTGAADDSGLPNDRFFAVRPEGSVSTLKIQRTERGDSAVYLCASSLVTSGGGEQFFGPGTRLTVL.

This chain joins TRBV6-1 and TRBJ1-1, with 7 bases that match TRBD1. The CDR3 runs to 13 residues. Germline CDR1 reads MNHNS; CDR2 reads SASEGT. Trimming removed 4 bases from V and 4 bases from J; junction bases left unmatched: 3. CDR3 loop: CASSVGGGTEAFF. The CDR3 DNA follows: TGTGCCAGCAGTGTAGGGGGCGGCACTGAAGCTTTCTTT.

The rearrangement links TRBV11-3 to TRBJ2-3; D uncertain. Per germline, CDR1 SGHNT and CDR2 YENEEA. The CDR3 covers 13 residues. With 4 bases removed from V and 1 base from J, the gap between germline ends came to 6 bases. The CDR3 coding sequence is TGTGCCAGCAGCTCGTCGGGCACAGATACGCAGTATTTT. Translating gives CASSSSGTDTQYF.

The chain is built from TRBV9 and TRBJ2-2; no definite D call. This CDR3 spans 13 amino acids. The V gene lost 4 bases and the J gene lost 6 bases, with 10 bases spanning the gap. CDR1 and CDR2 (germline): SGDLS, YYNGEE. CDR3 region: CASSPDIAGELFF. The CDR3 nucleotides are TGTGCCAGCAGCCCCGACATAGCCGGGGAGCTGTTTTTT.

CDR3 amino acids: CASSGRQGSGNTIYF. CDR3 DNA sequence: TGTGCCAGCAGCGGGAGGCAGGGCTCCGGAAACACCATATATTTT. V usage is TRBV28 and J usage is TRBJ1-3; D is possibly TRBD1 (5 bases). V lost 6 bases and J lost 4, with 16 bases in between. In germline, CDR1 is MDHEN, CDR2 SYDVKM. This CDR3 spans 15 amino acids.

V is TRBV5-4 and J is TRBJ2-2; 8 nucleotides agree with TRBD2. The CDR3 spans 14 residues. The germline CDR1 and CDR2 sequences are SGHNT and YYREEE (reference sequence). J lost 7 bases, V lost 3 bases, and 5 bases had no gene match. CDR3 amino acids: CASSSGTSGGELFF. CDR3 nucleotide sequence: TGTGCCAGCAGCTCAGGGACTAGTGGCGGGGAGCTGTTTTTT. Filled out from reference TRBV5-4 and TRBJ2-2, the complete variable domain reads ETGVTQSPTHLIKTRGQQVTLRCSSQSGHNTVSWYQQALGQGPQFIFQYYREEENGRGNFPPRFSGLQFPNYSSELNVNALELDDSALYLCASSSGTSGGELFFGEGSRLTVL.

The gene calls are TRBV11-3 and TRBJ2-3; maybe TRBD1 (6 bases). CDR1 is SGHNT, CDR2 YENEEA, per germline. CDR3 length equals 15 residues. Trimming removed 6 bases from V and 3 bases from J, with 16 bases in between. CDR3 sequence: CASRDSNAGTDTQYF. The DNA of the CDR3 is TGTGCCAGCAGGGACAGCAATGCTGGAACAGATACGCAGTATTTT.

The chain links TRBV18 to TRBJ1-2, with 8 bases that match TRBD1. The CDR3 consists of 17 residues. The trim removed 5 bases at V and 4 bases at J, leaving 15 bases unmatched. The germline gives CDR1 KGHSH, CDR2 LQKENI. CDR3 nucleotides: TGTGCCAGCTCAGAGTACCTCATCGGACAGGGAGCCTATGGCTACACCTTC. This encodes CASSEYLIGQGAYGYTF.

This chain links TRBV27 with TRBJ2-5; 10 nucleotides agree with TRBD2. V was pared by 6 bases and J by 5 bases, with 3 bases of the junction left unmatched. This CDR3 spans 13 amino acids. CDR1 is MNHEY, CDR2 SMNVEV, per germline (reference sequence). CDR3 protein: CASSPAGGETQYF. For the CDR3, the DNA is TGTGCCAGCAGCCCAGCGGGGGGGGAGACCCAGTACTTC.

The chain uses TRBV25-1 and TRBJ2-1; TRBD2 agrees at 9 bases. Germline V gene data show CDR1 as MGHDK and CDR2 as SYGVNS. Losses at the gene ends were 1 base for V and 0 bases for J; bases not matched to a gene: 1. The CDR3 totals 16 residues. The CDR3: CASSELTSGSYNEQFF. The DNA of the CDR3 is TGTGCCAGCAGTGAATTGACTAGCGGCTCCTACAATGAGCAGTTCTTC.